This TCR beta chain was retrieved from a study of OX40 agonist ivuxolimab in advanced cancers. Clones were sequenced by immunoSEQ multiplex PCR, and TCRdb holds only the in-frame ones, with some missing. The data show tens of thousands of clones, 87% seen once. Material: CD4+ or CD8+ T cells sorted from blood, obtained in a trial of the OX40 agonist ivuxolimab. This clonotype originated in an adult with an advanced solid tumor such as melanoma, head and neck, liver or kidney cancer.

CDR3 in DNA: TGTGCCGTGGCCCCCGGGACAGCCACAGATACGCAGTATTTT. Translating gives CAVAPGTATDTQYF. The chain carries TRBV10-3 and TRBJ2-3; the match to TRBD1 covers 7 bases. CDR1 and CDR2 (germline): ENHRY, SYGVKD. The CDR3 is made up of 14 amino acids. After removal of 11 bases from V and 2 bases from J, the junction contained 10 bases not matched to a gene.